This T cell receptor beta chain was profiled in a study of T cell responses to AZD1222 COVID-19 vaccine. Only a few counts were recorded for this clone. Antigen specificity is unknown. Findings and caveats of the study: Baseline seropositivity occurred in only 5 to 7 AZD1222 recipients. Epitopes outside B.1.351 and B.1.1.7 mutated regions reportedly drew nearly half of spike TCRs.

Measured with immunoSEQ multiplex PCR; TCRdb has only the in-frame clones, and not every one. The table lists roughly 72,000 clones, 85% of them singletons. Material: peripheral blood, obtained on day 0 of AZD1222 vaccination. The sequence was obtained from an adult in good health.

CDR3 in DNA: TGTGCCAGCTCACCACAGGGGGCGCAGGATGGCTACACCTTC. Its translation is CASSPQGAQDGYTF. The chain has TRBV18 and TRBJ1-2; 7 bases map to TRBD1. Germline V CDR1 and CDR2: KGHSH, LQKENI. With V trimmed by 1 base and J by 6 bases, 5 bases remained unmatched. The CDR3 has 14 residues.